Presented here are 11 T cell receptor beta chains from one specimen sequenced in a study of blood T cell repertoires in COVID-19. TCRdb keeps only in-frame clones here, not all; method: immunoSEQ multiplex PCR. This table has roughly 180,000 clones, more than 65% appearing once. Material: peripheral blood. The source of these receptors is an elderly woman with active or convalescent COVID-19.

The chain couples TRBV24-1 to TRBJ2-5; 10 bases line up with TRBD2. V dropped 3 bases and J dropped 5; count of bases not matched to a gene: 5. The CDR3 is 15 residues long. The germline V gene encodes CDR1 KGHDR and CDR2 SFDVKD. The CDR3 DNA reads TGTGCCACCAGTGATCCTAGCGGGAGCGGTGAGACCCAGTACTTC. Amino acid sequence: CATSDPSGSGETQYF.

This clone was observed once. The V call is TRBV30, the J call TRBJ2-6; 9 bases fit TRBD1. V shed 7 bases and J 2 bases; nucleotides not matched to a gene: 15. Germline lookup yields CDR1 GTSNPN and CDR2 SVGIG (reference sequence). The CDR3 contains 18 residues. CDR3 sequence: CALSPPGTGYAGANVLTF. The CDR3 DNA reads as TGTGCCTTATCACCACCCGGGACAGGGTATGCTGGGGCCAACGTCCTGACTTTC.

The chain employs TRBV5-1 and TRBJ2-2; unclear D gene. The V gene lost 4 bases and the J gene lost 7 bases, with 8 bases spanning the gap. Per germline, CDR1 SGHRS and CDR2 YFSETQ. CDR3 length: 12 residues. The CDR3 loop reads CASSLSGGELFF. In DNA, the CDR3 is TGCGCCAGCAGCCTTTCGGGCGGGGAGCTGTTTTTT.

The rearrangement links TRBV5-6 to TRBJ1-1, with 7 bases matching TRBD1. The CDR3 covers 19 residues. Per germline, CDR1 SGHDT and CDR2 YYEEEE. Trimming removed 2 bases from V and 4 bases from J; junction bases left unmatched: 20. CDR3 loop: CASSLWSHRGLGKGTEAFF. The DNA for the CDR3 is TGTGCCAGCAGCTTATGGTCCCACAGGGGACTGGGAAAGGGCACTGAAGCTTTCTTT. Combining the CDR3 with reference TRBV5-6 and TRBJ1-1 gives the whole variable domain DAGVTQSPTHLIKTRGQQVTLRCSPKSGHDTVSWYQQALGQGPQFIFQYYEEEERQRGNFPDRFSGHQFPNYSSELNVNALLLGDSALYLCASSLWSHRGLGKGTEAFFGQGTRLTVV.

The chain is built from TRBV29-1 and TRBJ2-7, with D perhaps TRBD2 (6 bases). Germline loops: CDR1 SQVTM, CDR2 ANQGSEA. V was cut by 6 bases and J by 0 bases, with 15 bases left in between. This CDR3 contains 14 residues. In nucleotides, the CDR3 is TGCAGCGTGCTGCGCGGGACGGACTCCTACGAGCAGTACTTC. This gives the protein CSVLRGTDSYEQYF.

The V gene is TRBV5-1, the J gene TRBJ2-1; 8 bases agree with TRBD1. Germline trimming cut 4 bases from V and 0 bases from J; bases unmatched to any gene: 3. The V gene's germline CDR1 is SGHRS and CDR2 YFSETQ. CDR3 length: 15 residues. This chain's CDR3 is CASSPGQGSYNEQFF. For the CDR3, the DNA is TGCGCCAGCAGCCCCGGACAGGGCTCCTACAATGAGCAGTTCTTC. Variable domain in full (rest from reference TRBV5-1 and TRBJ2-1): KAGVTQTPRYLIKTRGQQVTLSCSPISGHRSVSWYQQTPGQGLQFLFEYFSETQRNKGNFPGRFSGRQFSNSRSEMNVSTLELGDSALYLCASSPGQGSYNEQFFGPGTRLTVL.

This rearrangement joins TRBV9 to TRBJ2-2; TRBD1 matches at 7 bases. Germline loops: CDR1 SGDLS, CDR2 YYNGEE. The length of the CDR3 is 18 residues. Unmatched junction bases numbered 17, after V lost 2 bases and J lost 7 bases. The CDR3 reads CASSVLALPGGLDGELFF. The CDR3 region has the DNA TGTGCCAGCAGCGTCCTAGCTCTACCAGGGGGTCTCGACGGGGAGCTGTTTTTT.

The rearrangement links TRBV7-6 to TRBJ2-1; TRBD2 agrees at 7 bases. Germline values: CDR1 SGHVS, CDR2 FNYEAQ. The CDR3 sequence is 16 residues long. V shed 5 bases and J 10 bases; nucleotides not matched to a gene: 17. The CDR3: CASSAEDGRSHKEQFF. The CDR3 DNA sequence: TGTGCCAGCAGCGCGGAGGACGGGAGGTCCCATAAGGAGCAGTTCTTC.

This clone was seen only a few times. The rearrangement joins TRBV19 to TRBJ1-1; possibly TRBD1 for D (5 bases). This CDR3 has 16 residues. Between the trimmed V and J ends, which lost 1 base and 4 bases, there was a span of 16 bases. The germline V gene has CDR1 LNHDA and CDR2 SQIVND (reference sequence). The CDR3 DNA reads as TGTGCCAGTAGTATAGGGGGCAATTTCGAGTTCACTGAAGCTTTCTTT. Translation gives CASSIGGNFEFTEAFF.

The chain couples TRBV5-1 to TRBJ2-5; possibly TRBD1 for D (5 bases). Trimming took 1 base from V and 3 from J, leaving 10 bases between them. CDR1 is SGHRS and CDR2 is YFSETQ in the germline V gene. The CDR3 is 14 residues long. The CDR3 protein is CASSLMAREETQYF. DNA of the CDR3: TGCGCCAGCAGCTTGATGGCCAGGGAAGAGACCCAGTACTTC.

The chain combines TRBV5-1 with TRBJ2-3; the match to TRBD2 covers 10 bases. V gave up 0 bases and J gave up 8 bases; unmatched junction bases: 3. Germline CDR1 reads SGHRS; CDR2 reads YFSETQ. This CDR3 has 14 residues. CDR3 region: CASSLDLAGATQYF. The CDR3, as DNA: TGCGCCAGCAGCTTGGATCTAGCGGGAGCTACGCAGTATTTT.